The rows below give T cell receptor beta chains drawn from one sample of a study of blood T cell repertoires in COVID-19. The repertoire was sequenced with immunoSEQ multiplex PCR; TCRdb's copy has only in-frame clones and lacks some. The sample holds some 45,000 clones; roughly 86% are singletons and the top ten take approximately 15%. Sample: peripheral blood. These receptors were taken from a man in his sixties with active COVID-19. Each CDR3 is given with its conserved first and last residue. The order of the fields is D gene, V gene, clone size, J gene, CDR3 protein, CDR3 DNA. The D gene is left open where the match is weak. Clone size, where shown, is once, few, many, or a class for clones that have expanded.

D gene: TRBD1; V gene: TRBV28; clone size: .; J gene: TRBJ2-2; CDR3 protein: CASTDRATGELFF; CDR3 DNA: TGTGCCAGCACTGACAGGGCCACCGGGGAGCTGTTTTTT
D gene: TRBD1; V gene: TRBV29-1; clone size: .; J gene: TRBJ2-1; CDR3 protein: CSVPGQGIWNEQFF; CDR3 DNA: TGCAGCGTTCCGGGACAGGGGATTTGGAATGAGCAGTTCTTC
D gene: TRBD1; V gene: TRBV7-9; clone size: few; J gene: TRBJ2-7; CDR3 protein: CASSLGTGIYEQYF; CDR3 DNA: TGTGCCAGCAGCTTAGGGACAGGTATCTACGAGCAGTACTTC
D gene: .; V gene: TRBV9; clone size: .; J gene: TRBJ2-1; CDR3 protein: CASGSSSYNEQFF; CDR3 DNA: TGTGCCAGCGGCTCTAGCTCCTACAATGAGCAGTTCTTC
D gene: .; V gene: TRBV5-1; clone size: .; J gene: TRBJ1-5; CDR3 protein: CASSSTGGWNQPQHF; CDR3 DNA: TGCGCCAGCAGCTCAACCGGGGGATGGAATCAGCCCCAGCATTTT
D gene: .; V gene: TRBV7-6; clone size: .; J gene: TRBJ2-2; CDR3 protein: CASSSDGGWGTGELFF; CDR3 DNA: TGTGCCAGCAGCTCCGACGGCGGGTGGGGCACCGGGGAGCTGTTTTTT
D gene: .; V gene: TRBV9; clone size: .; J gene: TRBJ1-5; CDR3 protein: CASSAQGSNQPQHF; CDR3 DNA: TGTGCCAGCAGCGCACAGGGTAGCAATCAGCCCCAGCATTTT
D gene: TRBD2; V gene: TRBV9; clone size: .; J gene: TRBJ2-3; CDR3 protein: CASSVGTSGTTNTQYF; CDR3 DNA: TGTGCCAGCAGCGTAGGGACTAGCGGAACCACAAATACGCAGTATTTT
D gene: .; V gene: TRBV3-1/TRBV3-2; clone size: once; J gene: TRBJ1-4; CDR3 protein: CASSHFSGGEEKLFF; CDR3 DNA: TGTGCCAGCAGCCACTTTTCCGGGGGGGAAGAAAAACTGTTTTTT
D gene: TRBD2; V gene: TRBV19; clone size: .; J gene: TRBJ2-2; CDR3 protein: CASSLAGGTGELFF; CDR3 DNA: TGTGCCAGTAGTTTAGCGGGAGGTACCGGGGAGCTGTTTTTT
D gene: .; V gene: TRBV18; clone size: once; J gene: TRBJ2-1; CDR3 protein: CASSPSRHEQFF; CDR3 DNA: TGTGCCAGCTCACCGAGTCGCCATGAGCAGTTCTTC
D gene: TRBD1; V gene: TRBV11-2; clone size: .; J gene: TRBJ1-4; CDR3 protein: CASSPQGTDEKLFF; CDR3 DNA: TGTGCCAGCAGCCCACAGGGGACCGATGAAAAACTGTTTTTT
D gene: .; V gene: TRBV21-1; clone size: .; J gene: TRBJ1-2; CDR3 protein: CASSKAGDRGTYGYTF; CDR3 DNA: TGTGCCAGCAGCAAAGCTGGGGACAGGGGGACCTATGGCTACACCTTC
D gene: .; V gene: TRBV7-6; clone size: .; J gene: TRBJ2-3; CDR3 protein: CASSLAHWEDKTDTQYF; CDR3 DNA: TGTGCCAGCAGCTTAGCCCATTGGGAGGATAAGACAGATACGCAGTATTTT
D gene: TRBD2; V gene: TRBV19; clone size: .; J gene: TRBJ2-3; CDR3 protein: CASRRLAGDRSDTQYF; CDR3 DNA: TGTGCCAGTAGGAGACTAGCGGGAGACAGATCAGATACGCAGTATTTT
D gene: TRBD1; V gene: TRBV28; clone size: once; J gene: TRBJ1-1; CDR3 protein: CASSTRQGVMVAFF; CDR3 DNA: TGTGCCAGCAGTACGAGACAGGGGGTGATGGTGGCTTTCTTT